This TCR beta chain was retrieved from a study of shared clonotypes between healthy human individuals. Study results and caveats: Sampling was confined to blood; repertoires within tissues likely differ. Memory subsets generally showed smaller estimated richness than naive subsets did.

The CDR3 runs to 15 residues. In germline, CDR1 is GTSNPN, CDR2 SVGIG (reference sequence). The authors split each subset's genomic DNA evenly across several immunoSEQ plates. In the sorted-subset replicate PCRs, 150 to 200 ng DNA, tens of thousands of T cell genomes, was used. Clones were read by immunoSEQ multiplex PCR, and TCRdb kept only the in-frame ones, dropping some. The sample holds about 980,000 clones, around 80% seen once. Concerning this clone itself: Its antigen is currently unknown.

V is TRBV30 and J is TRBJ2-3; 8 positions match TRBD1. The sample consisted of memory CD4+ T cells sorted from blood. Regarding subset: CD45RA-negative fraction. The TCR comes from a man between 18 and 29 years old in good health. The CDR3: CAIAAGQGNTDTQYF. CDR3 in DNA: TGTGCTATCGCGGCCGGACAGGGAAACACAGATACGCAGTATTTT.